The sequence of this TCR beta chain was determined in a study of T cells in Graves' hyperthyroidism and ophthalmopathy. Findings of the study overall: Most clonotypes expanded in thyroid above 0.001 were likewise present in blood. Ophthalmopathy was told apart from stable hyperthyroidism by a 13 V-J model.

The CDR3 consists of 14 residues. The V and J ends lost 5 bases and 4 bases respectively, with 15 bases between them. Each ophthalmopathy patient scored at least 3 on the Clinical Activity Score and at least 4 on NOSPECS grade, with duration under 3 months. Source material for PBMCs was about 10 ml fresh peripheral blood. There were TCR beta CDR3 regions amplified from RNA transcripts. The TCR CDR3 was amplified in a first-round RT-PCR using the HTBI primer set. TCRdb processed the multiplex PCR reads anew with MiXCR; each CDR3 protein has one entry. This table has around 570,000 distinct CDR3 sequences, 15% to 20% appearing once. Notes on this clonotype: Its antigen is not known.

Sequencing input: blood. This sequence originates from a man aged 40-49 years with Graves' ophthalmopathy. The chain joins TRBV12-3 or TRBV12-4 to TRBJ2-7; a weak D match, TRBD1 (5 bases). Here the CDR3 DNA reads TGTGCCAGCAGTCCGAATACAGGCCCATACGAGCAGTACTTC. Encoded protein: CASSPNTGPYEQYF.